This T cell receptor beta chain was recovered during a study of cytomegalovirus exposure and HLA in healthy donors. General study points: Highest at DRB1 and lowest at HLA-C, TCR association rates differed among HLA loci in a later analysis. Immune exposure information comprised only CMV serostatus.

The CDR3 is 15 residues long. V shed 3 bases and J 6 bases; nucleotides not matched to a gene: 10. The germline V gene encodes CDR1 SGDLS and CDR2 YYNGEE. 60 Vbeta and 13 Jbeta primers were used in PCR. The table came from immunoSEQ multiplex PCR; TCRdb's copy has only in-frame clones and leaves some out. The sample includes 35,000 to 45,000 clones, approximately 82% seen only once; the top ten take 10% to 13%. All the people who gave samples were healthy bone marrow donors. Donors were ostensibly healthy at sampling, although undocumented immune exposures were probable. Points on this clone: Its antigen remains unknown.

The V gene is TRBV9, the J gene TRBJ2-3; 7 nucleotides line up with TRBD1. The origin of this receptor is a woman aged 18-30 years in good health and CMV-seropositive. The sample consisted of PBMCs. The CDR3 spells CASSGQTGQKDTQYF. CDR3 coding DNA: TGTGCCAGCAGCGGCCAGACAGGGCAGAAGGATACGCAGTATTTT. The variable domain in full, completed from reference TRBV9 and TRBJ2-3, reads DSGVTQTPKHLITATGQRVTLRCSPRSGDLSVYWYQQSLDQGLQFLIQYYNGEERAKGNILERFSAQQFPDLHSELNLSSLELGDSALYFCASSGQTGQKDTQYFGPGTRLTVL.